This passage covers 16 T cell receptor beta chains from one sample sequenced in a study of regulatory T cells in long-lasting Graves disease. HTBI primers from iRepertoire and Arm-PCR of CDR3 regions yielded the TCR beta libraries. From the multiplex PCR reads, TCRdb called clonotypes with MiXCR, one entry per CDR3 protein. The profile shows 350,000 to 550,000 distinct CDR3 sequences, about 16% of them singletons. Stated time point: newly diagnosed GD, antithyroid drugs for less than 3 months. The TCR library was made from RNA that had been extracted from PBMCs in TRIzol. This sample was also put to use in a study of T cells in Graves' hyperthyroidism and ophthalmopathy.

Sequences were derived from peripheral blood mononuclear cells (PBMCs), sampled at new diagnosis, from a patient treated with antithyroid drugs. These receptors all come from a woman in her 30s with Graves disease.

A word on this clonotype: A much larger clone differs by one base, so this may be a read error. J is TRBJ2-1 and V is TRBV29-1, with D perhaps matching TRBD2 (7 bases). The CDR3 covers 15 residues. Germline assignment: CDR1 SQVTM and CDR2 ANQGSEA. Between the trimmed V and J ends, which lost 6 bases and 4 bases, there was a span of 19 bases. DNA for the CDR3: TGCAGCGTCCGACGGGGGGCTTCGGGTTACAATGAGCAGTTCTTC. It yields the protein CSVRRGASGYNEQFF.

This clonotype was seen many times. The CDR3 protein is CASSQGQGETQYF. The CDR3 DNA reads TGTGCCAGCAGCCAAGGACAGGGGGAGACCCAGTACTTC. V gene TRBV7-9 combines with J gene TRBJ2-5, with 9 bases aligning to TRBD1. Per germline, CDR1 SEHNR and CDR2 FQNEAQ (reference sequence). V shed 5 bases and J 5 bases; nucleotides not matched to a gene: 3. The CDR3 covers 13 residues.

In this sample, this clonotype turned up many times. The V call is TRBV6-1, the J call TRBJ1-5; D uncertain. The CDR3 runs to 20 residues. Germline values: CDR1 MNHNS, CDR2 SASEGT. Trimming cost V 2 bases and J 0 bases, with 23 bases left between them. The CDR3 loop reads CASSEHRRWVSVSSNQPQHF. The CDR3 nucleotides are TGTGCCAGCAGTGAACATAGGAGGTGGGTTTCGGTTAGTAGCAATCAGCCCCAGCATTTT.

Worth noting for this clonotype: The junction differs from germline at one of its ends, possibly a read error. The chain carries TRBV27 and TRBJ2-7; no clear D. Germline CDR1 reads MNHEY; CDR2 reads SMNVEV (reference sequence). This CDR3 has 16 residues. The CDR3 DNA reads as TGTGCCAGCAATTTAAATCCAGCTGCAAGCTCCTACGAGCAGTACTTC. Translating it yields CASNLNPAASSYEQYF.

This clonotype was detected many times. The chain joins TRBV6-1 to TRBJ1-2; D is uncertain. The CDR3 has 15 residues. Trimming removed 6 bases from V and 5 bases from J, with 19 bases in between. In germline, CDR1 is MNHNS, CDR2 SASEGT. The chain's CDR3 is CASSTRPRGFYGYTF. In DNA form, the CDR3 reads TGTGCCAGCAGCACCCGGCCTCGAGGCTTTTATGGCTACACCTTC.

This clonotype has just a few counts. The rearrangement joins TRBV27 to TRBJ2-2, with 7 bases aligning to TRBD1. The V gene end was trimmed by 5 bases and the J gene end by 4 bases; junction bases not matched to a gene: 10. The CDR3 covers 16 residues. The V gene's germline CDR1 is MNHEY and CDR2 SMNVEV (reference sequence). The CDR3 coding sequence is TGTGCCAGCAGTCCCAAGACAGGGCGTCCCACCGGGGAGCTGTTTTTT. Residues: CASSPKTGRPTGELFF.

This clonotype was seen a handful of times. A much more abundant neighbour one base away suggests this may be a read error. The chain recombines TRBV13 with TRBJ1-1; a possible D gene is TRBD1 (5 bases). The CDR3 has 13 residues. CDR1 PRHDT and CDR2 FYEKMQ come from the germline V gene (reference sequence). The DNA of the CDR3 is TGTGCCTGCAGCTTGTCAGGGTCCACTGAAGCTTTCTTT. Translation: CACSLSGSTEAFF.

Many counts were recorded for this clonotype. The chain employs TRBV15 and TRBJ1-5; 9 bases match TRBD1. Germline V lookup: CDR1 LNHNV, CDR2 YYDKDF (reference sequence). The CDR3 runs 14 residues. J gave up 6 bases and V 8 bases, and 8 bases lay outside the gene matches. This chain's CDR3 is CATQPGTGTQPQHF. CDR3 sequence (DNA): TGTGCCACCCAACCTGGGACAGGGACTCAGCCCCAGCATTTT.

This chain uses TRBV24-1 with TRBJ2-3, with D possibly TRBD1 on 6 matching bases. Germline lookup yields CDR1 KGHDR and CDR2 SFDVKD. The V end lost 7 bases, the J end lost 2 bases, and 18 bases lay between the germline ends. The CDR3 sequence is 16 residues long. The chain's CDR3 is CATSAPGRGSTDTQYF. CDR3 sequence (DNA): TGTGCCACCAGCGCGCCGGGCAGGGGTTCCACAGATACGCAGTATTTT.

This clonotype occurred a few times. The CDR3 spells CASSDGAVNSPLHF. The CDR3 nucleotides read TGTGCCAGCAGTGACGGAGCGGTTAATTCACCCCTCCACTTT. The chain uses TRBV25-1 and TRBJ1-6, with D unresolved. V shed 3 bases and J shed 6 bases, with 9 bases lying between them. CDR1 is MGHDK and CDR2 is SYGVNS in the germline V gene. The CDR3 covers 14 residues.

This clonotype was detected ten times or more. The chain carries TRBV7-9 and TRBJ2-7, with D tentatively TRBD2 (5 bases). CDR1 is SEHNR and CDR2 is FQNEAQ in the germline V gene (reference sequence). CDR3 length equals 13 residues. Between the trimmed V and J ends, which lost 2 bases and 3 bases, there was a span of 8 bases. The CDR3 DNA reads TGTGCCAGCAGCTTAAAGAGCGGCTACGAGCAGTACTTC. It specifies CASSLKSGYEQYF.

Remarks on this clonotype: A read error may be the cause here, since a much bigger clone is one base away. The CDR3 DNA reads as TGTGCCAGCAAGAGGGCAGGGGGCAACAATGAGCAGTACTTC. It translates to CASKRAGGNNEQYF. The chain recombines TRBV2 with TRBJ2-5; TRBD1 matches 8 bases. V gave up 7 bases and J gave up 11 bases; unmatched junction bases: 15. CDR1 and CDR2 (germline): SNHLY, FYNNEI. CDR3 length: 14 residues.

Concerning this clonotype: This sequence may be a read error, since a much larger clone differs from it by one base. This chain connects TRBV20-1 to TRBJ2-7; D unclear. The germline gives CDR1 DFQATT, CDR2 SNEGSKA (reference sequence). The length of the CDR3 is 12 residues. Between the trimmed V and J ends, which lost 2 bases and 7 bases, there was a span of 12 bases. The chain's CDR3 is CSARRASMEQYF. CDR3 DNA: TGCAGTGCTAGAAGGGCCTCAATGGAGCAGTACTTC.

This clonotype has at least ten counts. The rearrangement links TRBV27 to TRBJ2-7, with D unclear. The CDR3 length is 14 residues. V lost 3 bases to trimming and J lost 0 bases, with 9 bases between them. Germline V gene sequence: CDR1 MNHEY, CDR2 SMNVEV (reference sequence). DNA for the CDR3: TGTGCCAGCAGTTTCGGCTTAAACTCCTACGAGCAGTACTTC. Amino acid sequence: CASSFGLNSYEQYF.

This clonotype was observed a few times. In DNA form, the CDR3 reads TGCGCCAGCAGCTCCTCGACTAGCGGGATAACCGGGGAGCTGTTTTTT. Translation: CASSSSTSGITGELFF. The chain employs TRBV5-1 and TRBJ2-2; TRBD2 agrees at 11 bases. The V gene end was trimmed by 3 bases and the J gene end by 5 bases; junction bases not matched to a gene: 6. This CDR3 region has 16 residues. The germline CDR1 and CDR2 sequences are SGHRS and YFSETQ.

This clonotype showed up just a few times. The chain combines TRBV12-3 or TRBV12-4 with TRBJ2-1; D ambiguous. The V end was cut by 3 bases, the J end by 6 bases, with 9 bases between. The CDR3 totals 13 residues. In DNA, the CDR3 is TGTGCCAGCAGTTTTAGCCAGACCAATGAGCAGTTCTTC. Translating gives CASSFSQTNEQFF.